A single sample gave rise to the 21 T cell receptor beta chains below, sequenced in a study of CD8+ T cells in alopecia areata. Reverse transcription of extracted RNA yielded cDNA, which provided the sequencing template. Here immunoSEQ multiplex PCR was the method, and the copy in TCRdb shows in-frame clones only, minus some. The table records roughly 200,000 clones, roughly 61% of them present only once. Treatment defined: oral pan-JAK inhibitor, 5-10 mg twice daily. The material was CD8+ T cells sorted from blood, obtained at week 24, from a patient treated with tofacitinib. These receptors were collected from a human donor with alopecia areata.

The V and J genes are TRBV4-1 and TRBJ2-7; 8 bases fit TRBD1. There are 14 residues in the CDR3. Unmatched junction bases numbered 6, after V lost 1 base and J lost 7 bases. Germline V gene sequence: CDR1 MGHRA, CDR2 YSYEKL. The CDR3 nucleotides read TGCGCCAGCAGCCAAGCGACAGGGGCCGAGGAGCAGTACTTC. Encoded protein: CASSQATGAEEQYF.

V usage is TRBV19 and J usage is TRBJ1-4; tentatively, D is TRBD1 (5 bases). This CDR3 spans 15 amino acids. Deletions cut 3 bases from V and 7 bases from J, with 15 bases between. CDR1 is LNHDA and CDR2 is SQIVND in the germline V gene (reference sequence). The CDR3 is CASSITGGMVEKLFF. DNA for the CDR3: TGTGCCAGTAGTATTACCGGGGGGATGGTTGAAAAACTGTTTTTT.

The chain carries TRBV13 and TRBJ1-1; no clear D gene. Looked up from germline, CDR1 is PRHDT and CDR2 is FYEKMQ (reference sequence). V gave up 0 bases and J gave up 8 bases, with 10 bases separating them. There are 13 residues in the CDR3. The CDR3 region is CASSLGLNSEAFF. The CDR3 DNA follows: TGTGCCAGCAGCTTAGGGCTGAACTCCGAAGCTTTCTTT. Full variable domain (remainder filled in from reference TRBV13 and TRBJ1-1): AAGVIQSPRHLIKEKRETATLKCYPIPRHDTVYWYQQGPGQDPQFLISFYEKMQSDKGSIPDRFSAQQFSDYHSELNMSSLELGDSALYFCASSLGLNSEAFFGQGTRLTVV.

The rearrangement joins TRBV10-3 to TRBJ2-3; 8 nucleotides align to TRBD2. This CDR3 has 14 amino acids. V lost 7 bases and J lost 4; bases outside the gene matches: 7. Germline CDR1 is ENHRY and CDR2 is SYGVKD. Written as DNA, the CDR3 is TGTGCCATCAACCCGGGGGGGGTTGCAGATACGCAGTATTTT. Its translation is CAINPGGVADTQYF.

There are a few counts of this clone. The rearrangement joins TRBV6-5 to TRBJ2-3, with no clear D. V lost 0 bases and J 6 bases, leaving 7 bases between the germline ends. This CDR3 region has 13 residues. Germline CDR1 is MNHEY and CDR2 is SVGAGI. The CDR3 sequence is CASSYSSVDTQYF. The CDR3 nucleotides are TGTGCCAGCAGTTACTCGAGTGTGGATACGCAGTATTTT.

This clone was found once. The CDR3 DNA is TGTGCCAGCAGCCGGACTAGCGGGGGGGTCCTCACAGATACGCAGTATTTT. Protein sequence: CASSRTSGGVLTDTQYF. The chain couples TRBV11-2 to TRBJ2-3; 15 nucleotides align to TRBD2. With 5 bases clipped from V and 2 bases from J, the junction kept 5 bases outside the gene matches. Germline V gene sequence: CDR1 SGHAT, CDR2 FQNNGV. The CDR3 loop spans 17 amino acids.

The V and J genes are TRBV6-5 and TRBJ1-1; unclear D gene. The V gene lost 0 bases and the J gene lost 0 bases, with 11 bases spanning the gap. Per germline, CDR1 MNHEY and CDR2 SVGAGI. The CDR3 is made up of 16 amino acids. For the CDR3, the DNA is TGTGCCAGCAGTTACTCGGGTAGCACGCTGAACACTGAAGCTTTCTTT. The encoded protein is CASSYSGSTLNTEAFF.

Remarks on this clone: Other DNA sequences from this sample encode an identical CDR3 as well. The CDR3, as DNA: TGCAGTGCCCAGACTAGCTACGAGCAGTACTTC. This encodes CSAQTSYEQYF. The rearrangement uses TRBV20-1 and TRBJ2-7; possible D gene TRBD2, 6 bases. Germline V gene data show CDR1 as DFQATT and CDR2 as SNEGSKA (reference sequence). Trimming stripped 6 bases from V and 3 bases from J, with 9 bases between. The CDR3 is 11 amino acids.

This chain connects TRBV30 to TRBJ2-1; 13 bases match TRBD2. The CDR3 consists of 13 residues. J was trimmed by 4 bases and V by 7 bases; bases with no gene match: 1. Per germline, CDR1 GTSNPN and CDR2 SVGIG (reference sequence). The CDR3, as DNA: TGTGCCTCGACTAGCGGGGGGTACAATGAGCAGTTCTTC. Amino acid sequence: CASTSGGYNEQFF.

The rearrangement joins TRBV4-2 to TRBJ2-5; D uncertain. Germline V gene data show CDR1 as LGHNA and CDR2 as YNFKEQ. There are 13 residues in the CDR3. V lost 1 base, J lost 2 bases, and 5 bases lay in between. The CDR3 is CASSQGEQETQYF. In DNA form, the CDR3 reads TGTGCCAGCAGCCAAGGGGAACAAGAGACCCAGTACTTC.

The CDR3 protein is CAGGHREQYF. DNA for the CDR3: TGTGCCGGGGGACATCGAGAGCAGTACTTC. This chain uses TRBV6-6 with TRBJ2-7; TRBD1 is a possible D gene (6 bases). The CDR3 extends over 10 amino acids. Germline loops: CDR1 MNHNY, CDR2 SVGAGI (reference sequence). The V end was cut by 11 bases, the J end by 7 bases, with 12 bases between.

The chain is built from TRBV4-1 and TRBJ2-3; no clear D gene. The V and J ends lost 4 bases and 4 bases respectively, with 6 bases between them. This CDR3 is built from 12 residues. Per germline, CDR1 MGHRA and CDR2 YSYEKL. The CDR3, as DNA: TGCGCCAGCAGCCTAGTCTCAGATACGCAGTATTTT. Translation: CASSLVSDTQYF.

The DNA of the CDR3 is TGTGCCAGCAGCCCCGAAAGCTCCTATAATTCACCCCTCCACTTT. This sequence encodes CASSPESSYNSPLHF. The chain has TRBV7-6 and TRBJ1-6; D is uncertain. Trimming took 5 bases from V and 0 from J, leaving 8 bases between them. Germline CDR1 reads SGHVS; CDR2 reads FNYEAQ. The CDR3 covers 15 residues.

The chain is built from TRBV9 and TRBJ1-2; D unresolved. The CDR3 totals 12 residues. V lost 0 bases to trimming and J lost 6 bases, with 6 bases between them. The germline V gene encodes CDR1 SGDLS and CDR2 YYNGEE. CDR3 bases: TGTGCCAGCAGCGTAGTTACGGATGGCTACACCTTC. This gives the protein CASSVVTDGYTF.

CDR3 nucleotides: TGTGCCAGCAGCCACACAGCGAACACCGGGGAGCTGTTTTTT. Its protein product is CASSHTANTGELFF. The chain joins TRBV13 to TRBJ2-2, with D unclear. The CDR3 runs 14 residues. CDR1 and CDR2 (germline): PRHDT, FYEKMQ (reference sequence). With 5 bases removed from V and 0 bases from J, the gap between germline ends came to 7 bases.

As DNA, the CDR3 is TGTGCCAGCAGCTTGACAGGGACTATTGATGGCTACACCTTC. Translation gives CASSLTGTIDGYTF. The chain is built from TRBV13 and TRBJ1-2; 7 bases are a match to TRBD1. Germline loops: CDR1 PRHDT, CDR2 FYEKMQ (reference sequence). The CDR3 contains 14 residues. The junction had 7 bases not matched to a gene; V was cut back by 3 bases and J by 6 bases.

CDR3 in DNA: TGTGCCAGCAGCTTAGTAGGGGGCCGCACCTACACCTTC. Protein sequence: CASSLVGGRTYTF. The chain employs TRBV7-8 and TRBJ1-2; 7 nucleotides match TRBD1. Germline V CDR1 and CDR2: SGHVS, FQNEAQ. The CDR3 contains 13 residues. V lost 1 base, J lost 10 bases, and 6 bases stayed unmatched.

This clone was counted only a few times. The CDR3 region is CASSSGQGVKDEQFF. CDR3 bases: TGTGCCAGCAGCTCGGGACAGGGGGTTAAGGATGAGCAGTTCTTC. J is TRBJ2-1 and V is TRBV7-9; 11 positions match TRBD1. Germline V lookup: CDR1 SEHNR, CDR2 FQNEAQ (reference sequence). The CDR3 sequence is 15 residues long. Trimming took 4 bases from V and 8 from J; bases not matched to a gene: 7.

The chain has TRBV6-5 and TRBJ2-7; D may be TRBD1 (7 bases). This CDR3 has 13 residues. The germline V and J ends were trimmed by 8 bases and 4 bases, with 15 bases remaining between them. Germline V gene lookup returns CDR1 MNHEY and CDR2 SVGAGI. The CDR3 is CASGGGGRYEQYF. The DNA of the CDR3 is TGTGCCAGCGGAGGAGGGGGCCGATACGAGCAGTACTTC.

The chain employs TRBV29-1 and TRBJ1-5, with D uncertain. V was clipped by 4 bases and J by 0 bases, with 13 bases between them. The CDR3 covers 15 residues. Per the germline V gene, CDR1 is SQVTM and CDR2 is ANQGSEA. The CDR3 sequence is CSVVLDGNSNQPQHF. The CDR3 DNA reads as TGCAGCGTTGTCCTTGACGGAAATAGCAATCAGCCCCAGCATTTT. Full variable domain (missing parts from reference TRBV29-1 and TRBJ1-5): SAVISQKPSRDICQRGTSLTIQCQVDSQVTMMFWYRQQPGQSLTLIATANQGSEATYESGFVIDKFPISRPNLTFSTLTVSNMSPEDSSIYLCSVVLDGNSNQPQHFGDGTRLSIL.

Only a few counts were recorded for this clone. The V and J genes are TRBV29-1 and TRBJ1-2, with D perhaps matching TRBD1 (5 bases). Trimming removed 4 bases from V and 3 bases from J, with 15 bases in between. Germline V CDR1 and CDR2: SQVTM, ANQGSEA. The CDR3 sequence is 14 residues long. The CDR3 is CSVAGGRADYGYTF. The CDR3 DNA is TGCAGCGTTGCTGGGGGTAGGGCGGACTATGGCTACACCTTC.